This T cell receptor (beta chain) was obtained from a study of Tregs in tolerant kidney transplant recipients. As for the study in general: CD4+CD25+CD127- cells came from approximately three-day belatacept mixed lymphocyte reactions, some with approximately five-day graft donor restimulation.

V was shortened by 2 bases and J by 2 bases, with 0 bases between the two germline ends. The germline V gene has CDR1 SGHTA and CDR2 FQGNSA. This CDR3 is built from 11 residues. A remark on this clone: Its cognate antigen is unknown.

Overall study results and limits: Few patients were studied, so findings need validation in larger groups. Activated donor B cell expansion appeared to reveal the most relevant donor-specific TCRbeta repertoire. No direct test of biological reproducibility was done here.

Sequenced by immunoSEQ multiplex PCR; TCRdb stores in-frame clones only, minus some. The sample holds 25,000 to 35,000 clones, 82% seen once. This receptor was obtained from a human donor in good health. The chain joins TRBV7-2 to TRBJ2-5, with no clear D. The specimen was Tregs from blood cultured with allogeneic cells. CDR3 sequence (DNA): TGTGCCAGCAGCTTACAAGAGACCCAGTACTTC. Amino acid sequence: CASSLQETQYF.